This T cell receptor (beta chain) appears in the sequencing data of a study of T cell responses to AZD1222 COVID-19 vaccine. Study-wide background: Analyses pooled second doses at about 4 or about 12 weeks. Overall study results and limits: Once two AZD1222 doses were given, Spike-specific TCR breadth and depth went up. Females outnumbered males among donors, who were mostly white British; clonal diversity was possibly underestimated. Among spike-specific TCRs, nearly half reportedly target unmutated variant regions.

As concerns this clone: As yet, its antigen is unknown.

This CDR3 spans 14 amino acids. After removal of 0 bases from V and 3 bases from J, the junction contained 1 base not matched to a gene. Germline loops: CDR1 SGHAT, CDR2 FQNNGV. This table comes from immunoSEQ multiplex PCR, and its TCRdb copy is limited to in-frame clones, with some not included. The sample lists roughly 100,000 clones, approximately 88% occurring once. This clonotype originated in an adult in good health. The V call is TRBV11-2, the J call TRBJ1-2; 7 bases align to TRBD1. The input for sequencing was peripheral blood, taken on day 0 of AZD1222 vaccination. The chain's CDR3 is CASSLDGTDYGYTF. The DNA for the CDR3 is TGTGCCAGCAGCTTAGATGGGACAGACTATGGCTACACCTTC.